The entry below gives a single TCR beta chain sequence along with its context. This entry is derived from a study of shared clonotypes between healthy human individuals. Background on the study: The study used three CD4 naive, three CD4 memory, two CD8 naive and one CD8 memory plate per donor.

Sequenced by immunoSEQ multiplex PCR; TCRdb stores in-frame clones only, minus some. The table includes 2.5 million or so clones, approximately 94% detected once. Germline V gene sequence: CDR1 MDHEN, CDR2 SYDVKM. The CDR3 loop spans 18 amino acids. V was clipped by 5 bases and J by 2 bases, with 22 bases between them. The sequence was collected from a man aged 18-30 years in good health. The J gene is TRBJ1-5, the V gene TRBV28; D is perhaps TRBD1 (5 bases). The specimen was naive CD4+ T cells sorted from blood. As for subset: CD45RA+ positively selected. The DNA of the CDR3 is TGTGCCAGCAGTGGGACGAGGGGACCGATATTGGGCAATCAGCCCCAGCATTTT. Its translation is CASSGTRGPILGNQPQHF.